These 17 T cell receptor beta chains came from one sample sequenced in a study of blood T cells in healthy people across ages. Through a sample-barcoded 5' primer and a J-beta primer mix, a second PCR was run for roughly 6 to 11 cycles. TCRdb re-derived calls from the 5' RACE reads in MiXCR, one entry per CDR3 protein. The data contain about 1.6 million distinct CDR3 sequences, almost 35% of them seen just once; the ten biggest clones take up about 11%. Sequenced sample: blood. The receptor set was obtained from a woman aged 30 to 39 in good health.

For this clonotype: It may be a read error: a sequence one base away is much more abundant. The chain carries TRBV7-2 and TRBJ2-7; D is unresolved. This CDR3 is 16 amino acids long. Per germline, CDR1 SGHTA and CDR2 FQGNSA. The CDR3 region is CARSSRLARVAYEQYF. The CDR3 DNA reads TGTGCCCGCAGCTCCCGACTCGCCAGAGTAGCCTACGAGCAGTACTTC.

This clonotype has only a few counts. The CDR3 protein is CASSARLAQGNEQFF. In nucleotides, the CDR3 is TGTGCCAGCAGCGCCCGACTAGCGCAGGGCAATGAGCAGTTCTTC. This chain connects TRBV4-2 to TRBJ2-1; 8 nucleotides align to TRBD2. After removal of 5 bases from V and 6 bases from J, the junction contained 9 bases not matched to a gene. CDR1 is LGHNA, CDR2 YNFKEQ, per germline. The CDR3 extends over 15 amino acids.

CDR3 nucleotides: TGCAGCATTCGACAGGGAAGGGAAAAACTGTTTTTT. Translated: CSIRQGREKLFF. The chain couples TRBV29-1 to TRBJ1-4; the match to TRBD1 covers 7 bases. The V and J ends lost 8 bases and 8 bases, in that order; junction bases with no gene match: 8. Germline lookup yields CDR1 SQVTM and CDR2 ANQGSEA. The CDR3 is 12 amino acids. Together with reference TRBV29-1 and TRBJ1-4, the CDR3 gives the full variable domain: SAVISQKPSRDICQRGTSLTIQCQVDSQVTMMFWYRQQPGQSLTLIATANQGSEATYESGFVIDKFPISRPNLTFSTLTVSNMSPEDSSIYLCSIRQGREKLFFGSGTQLSVL.

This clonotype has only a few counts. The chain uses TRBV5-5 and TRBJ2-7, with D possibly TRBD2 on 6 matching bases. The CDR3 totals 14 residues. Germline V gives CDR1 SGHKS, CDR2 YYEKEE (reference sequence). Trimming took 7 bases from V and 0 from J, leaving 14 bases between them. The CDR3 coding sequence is TGTGCCAGCGGGACTGAGCTCATCTCCTACGAGCAGTACTTC. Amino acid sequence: CASGTELISYEQYF.

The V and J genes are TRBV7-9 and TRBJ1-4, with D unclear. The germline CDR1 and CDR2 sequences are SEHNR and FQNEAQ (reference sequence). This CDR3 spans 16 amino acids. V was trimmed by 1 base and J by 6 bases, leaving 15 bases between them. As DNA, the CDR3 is TGTGCCAGCAGCTTAGGCTTTTCCCCTATCCATGAAAAACTGTTTTTT. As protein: CASSLGFSPIHEKLFF.

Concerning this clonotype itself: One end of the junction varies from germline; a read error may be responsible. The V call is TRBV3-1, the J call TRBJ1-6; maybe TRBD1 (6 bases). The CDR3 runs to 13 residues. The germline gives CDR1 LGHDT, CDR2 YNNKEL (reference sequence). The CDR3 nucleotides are TGTGCCAGCAGCCGGGACAATAATTCACCCTTCCACTTT. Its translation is CASSRDNNSPFHF.

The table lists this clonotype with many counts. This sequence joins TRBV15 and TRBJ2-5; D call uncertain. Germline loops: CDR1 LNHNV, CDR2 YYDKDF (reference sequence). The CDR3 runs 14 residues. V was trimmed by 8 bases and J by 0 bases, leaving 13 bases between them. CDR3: CATRSWADQETQYF. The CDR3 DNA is TGTGCCACCCGCTCCTGGGCAGACCAAGAGACCCAGTACTTC.

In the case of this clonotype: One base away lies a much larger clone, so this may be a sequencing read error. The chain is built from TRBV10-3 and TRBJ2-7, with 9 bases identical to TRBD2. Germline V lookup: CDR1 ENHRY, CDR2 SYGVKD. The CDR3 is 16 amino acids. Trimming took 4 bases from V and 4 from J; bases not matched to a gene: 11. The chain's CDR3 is CAISGPQASGRYEQYF. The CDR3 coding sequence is TGTGCCATCAGTGGGCCCCAGGCGAGCGGGAGGTACGAGCAGTACTTC.

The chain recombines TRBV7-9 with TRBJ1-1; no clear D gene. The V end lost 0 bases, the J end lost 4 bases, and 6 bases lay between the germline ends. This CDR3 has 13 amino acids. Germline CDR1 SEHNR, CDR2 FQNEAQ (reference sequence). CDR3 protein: CASSLAKFTEAFF. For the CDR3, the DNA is TGTGCCAGCAGCTTAGCCAAATTCACTGAAGCTTTCTTT.

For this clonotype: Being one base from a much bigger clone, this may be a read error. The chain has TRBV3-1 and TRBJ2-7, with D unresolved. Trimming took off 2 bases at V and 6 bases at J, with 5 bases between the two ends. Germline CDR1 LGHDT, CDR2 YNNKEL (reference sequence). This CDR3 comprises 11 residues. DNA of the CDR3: TGTGCCAGCAGCCAACTTACCGAGCAGTACTTC. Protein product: CASSQLTEQYF.

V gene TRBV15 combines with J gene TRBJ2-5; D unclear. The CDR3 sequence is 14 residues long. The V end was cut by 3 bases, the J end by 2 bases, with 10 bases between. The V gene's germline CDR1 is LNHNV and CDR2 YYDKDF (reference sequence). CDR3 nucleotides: TGTGCCACCAGCAGTAACTTCCGACAAGAGACCCAGTACTTC. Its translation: CATSSNFRQETQYF.

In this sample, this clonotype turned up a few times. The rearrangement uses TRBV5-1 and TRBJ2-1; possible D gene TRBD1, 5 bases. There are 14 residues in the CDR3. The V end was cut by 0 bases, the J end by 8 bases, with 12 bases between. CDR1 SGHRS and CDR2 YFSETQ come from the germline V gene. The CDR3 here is CASSLEVGRDEQFF. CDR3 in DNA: TGCGCCAGCAGCTTGGAGGTGGGGCGCGATGAGCAGTTCTTC.

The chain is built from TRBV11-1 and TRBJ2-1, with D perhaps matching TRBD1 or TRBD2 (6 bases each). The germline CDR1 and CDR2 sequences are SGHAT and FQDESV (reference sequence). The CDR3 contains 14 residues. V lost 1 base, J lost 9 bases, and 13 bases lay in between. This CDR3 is CASSLELEGGEQFF. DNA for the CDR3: TGTGCCAGCAGCTTAGAGCTGGAGGGGGGTGAGCAGTTCTTC.

Here the CDR3 reads CASSSYGSGYTF. CDR3 nucleotide sequence: TGTGCCAGCAGCTCCTATGGGTCTGGCTACACCTTC. The genes are TRBV7-9 and TRBJ1-2; the D is unclear. CDR1 and CDR2 from the germline V gene are SEHNR and FQNEAQ (reference sequence). The CDR3 is 12 amino acids. V lost 4 bases to trimming and J lost 7 bases, with 10 bases between them.

CDR3 bases: TGCGCCAGCAGAGGTCTCATCCCTAGCGGGAGGGCCGATGACATTCAGTACTTC. This gives the protein CASRGLIPSGRADDIQYF. The rearrangement links TRBV5-1 to TRBJ2-4; 12 nucleotides agree with TRBD2. The CDR3 spans 18 residues. Germline V gene data show CDR1 as SGHRS and CDR2 as YFSETQ. Losses at the gene ends were 5 bases for V and 8 bases for J; bases not matched to a gene: 17.

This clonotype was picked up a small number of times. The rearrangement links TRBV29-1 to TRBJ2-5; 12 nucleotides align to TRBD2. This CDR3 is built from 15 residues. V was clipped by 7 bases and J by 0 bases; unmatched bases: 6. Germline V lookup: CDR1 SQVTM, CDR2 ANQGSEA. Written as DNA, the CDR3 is TGCAGCGCCAGGACTAGCGGGAATTACCAAGAGACCCAGTACTTC. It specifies CSARTSGNYQETQYF. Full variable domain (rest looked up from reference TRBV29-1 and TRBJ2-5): SAVISQKPSRDICQRGTSLTIQCQVDSQVTMMFWYRQQPGQSLTLIATANQGSEATYESGFVIDKFPISRPNLTFSTLTVSNMSPEDSSIYLCSARTSGNYQETQYFGPGTRLLVL.

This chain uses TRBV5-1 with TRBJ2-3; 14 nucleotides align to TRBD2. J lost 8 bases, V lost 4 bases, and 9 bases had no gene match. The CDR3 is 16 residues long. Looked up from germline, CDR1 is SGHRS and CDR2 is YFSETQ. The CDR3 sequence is CASSSIGLAGGATQYF. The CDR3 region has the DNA TGCGCCAGCAGCAGTATTGGACTAGCGGGGGGAGCTACGCAGTATTTT.